The following is a T cell receptor beta chain sequence with its context. Its specificity is unknown. These data belong to a study of cytotoxic CD8 clonotypes in ibrutinib-treated CLL. Study-wide results and limits: Exceeding age-matched healthy donors, baseline clonality also tracked the counts of circulating CD8+ T cells. The times at which samples were taken varied between sustained-remission and progressing patients. The study found public clonotypes uncommon, contracting or stable on treatment.

V dropped 5 bases and J dropped 1 base, with 8 bases sitting between them. The CDR3 length is 13 residues. CDR1 and CDR2 (germline): SGHTA, FQGNSA. TCRdb keeps only in-frame clones here, not all; method: immunoSEQ multiplex PCR. The sample shows around 250,000 clones, around three quarters of them seen only once. The chain links TRBV7-2 to TRBJ1-1, with TRBD1 as a possible D gene (5 bases). The source was PBMCs, collected after 24 months of ibrutinib treatment. The clonotype comes from a human donor with chronic lymphocytic leukemia. CDR3 loop: CASSHTGNTEAFF. The CDR3 DNA is TGTGCCAGCAGCCACACAGGGAACACTGAAGCTTTCTTT.